This TCR beta chain came from a study of beta chain features in type 1 diabetes. Study-wide results and limits: An over-representation of cells with high TCR expression could result from cDNA sequencing. More deletions and fewer insertions at VDJ junctions were seen in type 1 diabetes patients.

V shed 4 bases, J shed 7 bases, and the junction held 5 bases outside the gene matches. Germline assignment: CDR1 MNHNY and CDR2 SVGAGI (reference sequence). This CDR3 has 14 residues. This clone has a handful of counts. What it binds is not known. The investigators reverse transcribed all of the isolated RNA, so they sequenced expressed TCRB transcripts. Generated by immunoSEQ multiplex PCR, the TCRdb table keeps only in-frame clones and is missing some. The profile shows roughly 250,000 clones, 7.5% to 10% of them singletons. Populations obtained by sorting all exceeded 98% purity. The chain recombines TRBV6-6 with TRBJ2-2; 8 bases line up with TRBD1. This receptor was taken from a woman aged 18 to 35 in good health. Sample: naive CD4+ T cells from blood. The chain's CDR3 is CASSSNRGSGELFF. The CDR3 DNA sequence: TGTGCCAGCAGTTCCAACAGGGGGAGCGGGGAGCTGTTTTTT.